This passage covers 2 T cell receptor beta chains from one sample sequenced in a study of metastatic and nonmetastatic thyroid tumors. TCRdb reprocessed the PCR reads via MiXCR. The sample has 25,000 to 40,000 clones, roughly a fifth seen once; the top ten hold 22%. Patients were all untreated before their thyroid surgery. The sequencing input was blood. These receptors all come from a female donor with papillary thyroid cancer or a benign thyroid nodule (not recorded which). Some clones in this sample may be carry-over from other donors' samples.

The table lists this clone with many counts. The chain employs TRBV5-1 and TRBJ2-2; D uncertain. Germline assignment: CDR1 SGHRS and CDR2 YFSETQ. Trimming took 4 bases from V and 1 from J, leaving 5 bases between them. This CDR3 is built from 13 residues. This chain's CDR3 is CASSLQNTGELFF. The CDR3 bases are TGCGCCAGCAGCCTGCAGAACACCGGGGAGCTGTTTTTT.

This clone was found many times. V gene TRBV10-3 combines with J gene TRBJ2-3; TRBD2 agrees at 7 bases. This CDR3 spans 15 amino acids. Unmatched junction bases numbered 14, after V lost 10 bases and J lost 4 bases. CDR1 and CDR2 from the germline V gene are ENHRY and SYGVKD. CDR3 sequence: CATPPTWGGADTQYF. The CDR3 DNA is TGTGCCACCCCCCCTACTTGGGGGGGAGCAGATACGCAGTATTTT.